A selection of T cell receptor beta chains follows, all from one sample in a study of T-cell memory formation after mild COVID-19. Using its own MiXCR run on the 5' RACE reads, TCRdb lists one record per CDR3 protein. The data show roughly 480,000 distinct CDR3 sequences, 20% to 25% seen once. Sequenced input: PBMCs or a T cell subset sorted from them (not recorded which). The receptors were sampled from an adult woman who had mild COVID-19 (a few samples of this study predate the infection). Cell type and time point are not known. The CDR3 runs from the conserved cysteine through the conserved F or W. Each record gives: clone size, J gene, V gene, CDR3 protein. Size values are once, few and many counts, or a class for expanded clones, and some rows have none.

.	TRBJ2-1	TRBV5-1	CASSSRLAGGQSYNEQFF
few	TRBJ1-1	TRBV5-6	CASSGQRREVARTEAFF
few	TRBJ2-2	TRBV12-3/TRBV12-4	CASTPTTNTGELFF
once	TRBJ1-1	TRBV5-6	CASSPPGTGVHTEAFF
few	TRBJ1-2	TRBV2	CASRPRGLVPNIF
.	TRBJ2-3	TRBV7-9	CASSLARTESTDTQYF
.	TRBJ2-3	TRBV20-1	CSASPRTGITDTQYF
few	TRBJ2-3	TRBV24-1	CATSDPRAGDTDTQYF
few	TRBJ1-1	TRBV4-1	CASSQGGFLNTEAFF
few	TRBJ2-7	TRBV3-1	CASSLTPDRAVF
.	TRBJ1-2	TRBV4-1	CASSHHQIGGTYGYTF
few	TRBJ1-1	TRBV5-1	CASSSEVHFEAFF
few	TRBJ2-2	TRBV5-1	CASSMTGVEEPGELFF
few	TRBJ1-1	TRBV29-1	CSVTDGGSLGAFF
.	TRBJ2-2	TRBV6-5	CASSYSTGHTGELFF
.	TRBJ1-1	TRBV12-3/TRBV12-4	CASSLGSLLDEAFF
.	TRBJ1-5	TRBV24-1	CATSDRQGNQPQHF
many	TRBJ2-1	TRBV7-2	CASSLGASGTYNEQFF
.	TRBJ1-4	TRBV7-8	CASSLVSGDNEKLFF
.	TRBJ2-3	TRBV11-2	CASTLPGGTVTDTQYF
few	TRBJ2-5	TRBV12-3/TRBV12-4	CASSFPSVETQYF
few	TRBJ2-2	TRBV4-3	CASSQVYSGRIYWELFF
many	TRBJ2-1	TRBV5-6	CASSLSHFTEQFF
few	TRBJ2-3	TRBV7-2	CASSLAEQGATDTQYF
.	TRBJ2-5	TRBV7-2	CASSFERETNQETQYF
.	TRBJ2-4	TRBV7-2	CASSSQSLAKNIQYF
.	TRBJ2-6	TRBV27	CASSLSAGTGPSGANVLTF
.	TRBJ1-5	TRBV24-1	CATSDLGGNQPQHF
.	TRBJ2-1	TRBV18	CASSPPPVYNEQFF
.	TRBJ2-7	TRBV20-1	CSAHSGSRNEQYF
.	TRBJ2-3	TRBV7-3	CASSSGTGGLYTQYF
.	TRBJ2-7	TRBV6-5	CASSYSGTGIQQYF
few	TRBJ1-1	TRBV11-2	CASSVRTGVGTEAFF
few	TRBJ2-3	TRBV7-9	CASSLPTSGTGTDTQYF
few	TRBJ1-1	TRBV6-2/TRBV6-3	CASSYLGGSTEAFF
few	TRBJ2-3	TRBV7-9	CASSRDLGTDTQYF
.	TRBJ2-7	TRBV29-1	CSVEDRSYEQYF
.	TRBJ1-1	TRBV10-3	CAISVGAGDTEAFF
.	TRBJ2-5	TRBV12-3/TRBV12-4	CASSWRAEETQYF
many	TRBJ2-1	TRBV9	CASSVAGGGSGELYNEQFF
.	TRBJ1-3	TRBV7-2	CASSLKGQGNTIYF
few	TRBJ2-1	TRBV9	CASSDGGGSYNEQFF
.	TRBJ2-3	TRBV25-1	CASSNMGPADTQYF
.	TRBJ2-7	TRBV3-1	CASSQMLTRTYEQYF
.	TRBJ2-1	TRBV12-3/TRBV12-4	CASRWVGSYNEQFF
few	TRBJ2-2	TRBV9	CASSVVVGGAGELFF
few	TRBJ2-7	TRBV27	CASRRVGLAAYEQYF
.	TRBJ2-1	TRBV12-3/TRBV12-4	CASSTTGLAENNEQFF
many	TRBJ2-7	TRBV7-2	CASRRGTDSYEQYF